This entry features one TCR beta chain sequence. Its antigen is unknown. It has no much larger one-base neighbor in the sample; base qualities were not kept. Resection was performed on patients in Japan or China between about 2013 and 2018. Two lung cancer pathologists independently confirmed the histologic diagnosis of each case on H&E slides. DNA was isolated from FFPE tissue using the AllPrep DNA/RNA FFPE Kit. Using the immunoSEQ hsTCRbeta Kit, TCR beta CDR3 regions were sequenced from DNA. The original methods were these. TCR sequencing data were analysed with the ImmunoSEQ Analyzer. T cell clonality was calculated on productive rearrangements as 1 minus Pielou's evenness. T cell diversity was measured with the inverse Simpson index on productive templates. T cell density was defined as TCR beta template counts normalized to usable DNA, with usable DNA estimated by amplifying and sequencing housekeeping genes. Two-sided Kruskal-Wallis tests were used to compare TCR metrics across histologic stages. Drawn from immuneACCESS, this table holds only the in-frame rearrangements with V and J called that TCRdb kept. Clones are partly lost; checked studies trace under half to an unresolved V gene and leave the rest unexplained. That table furnishes V, J and clone size, whereas the DNA furnished D and trimming. This sample comprises about 8,000 clones, about four fifths of them detected only once. About 8% of the sample is taken by the ten largest.

Taken from the germline V gene (reference sequence), the CDR1 and CDR2 loops are SEHNR and FQNEAQ. The junction carries 11 bases between V and J, which are trimmed by 3 bases and 3 bases respectively. The CDR3 goes from the cysteine to the phenylalanine over 14 residues. This entry keeps only the CDR3 DNA: 42 bases, framed from base 1. The sample originates from a study of immune evolution from preneoplasia to lung adenocarcinoma (dated by TCRdb to the early 2020s). Notes on the research overall: The study combined immune gene expression, TCR sequencing and multiplex immunofluorescence to profile immune contexture across lung adenocarcinoma precursors and invasive adenocarcinoma. Sample size was based on specimen availability rather than a prior power calculation. Resected precursor lesions (AAH, AIS, MIA) and invasive adenocarcinomas were each compared against paired morphologically normal lung tissue. The immune data were integrated with whole exome sequencing and methylation data obtained from the same cohort of nodules. TCR sequencing data were obtained from under 55 patients. POLYSOLVER was used to infer Class I HLA alleles from exome data, and LOHHLA was used to detect allele-specific HLA loss. In total, the cohort included 53 patients with pulmonary nodules, all of whom underwent surgical resection. According to the study, about 100 samples were used for TCR sequencing.

Paper-wide results and their limitations: Normal lung had the highest top T cell clone frequencies, and these frequencies appeared to fall progressively from AAH through AIS, MIA and invasive adenocarcinoma. Normal lung showed the highest clonality, whereas later-stage lesions appeared to have higher T cell density and diversity but lower clonality. The findings were based on association rather than direct causation, and larger cohorts with long-term follow-up and longitudinal biopsies were deemed needed. Because all patients were from Japan and China, applicability to Western populations was uncertain.

The V and J genes are TRBV7-9 and TRBJ2-5; no D segment can be confidently identified. The source of this sequence is a person aged 60 to 85 with lung adenocarcinoma. The sequenced sample was FFPE adjacent normal lung tissue. The DNA sequence follows: TGTGCCAGCAGCTTGGTTGCACTTAAAGAGACCCAGTACTTC. It encodes CASSLVALKETQYF.